This TCR beta chain was obtained from a study of monozygotic twins with inflammatory bowel disease. Each UMI harboured a 6-nucleotide sample barcode and was appended via template switching. Following a re-call of the 5' RACE reads, TCRdb has one entry per CDR3 protein and lacks DNA. The sample features hundreds of thousands of distinct CDR3 sequences, with 5.6% in its top ten. Per the germline V gene, CDR1 is SGHTA and CDR2 is FQGNSA. The CDR3 has 14 residues. The sequencing sample was made of blood. The clonotype comes from a human donor with ulcerative colitis or Crohn's disease, or a healthy co-twin of an affected twin (not recorded which). This chain links TRBV7-2 with TRBJ2-7; absent DNA, TCRdb's TRBD1 call cannot be checked. The CDR3 here is CASSTQGYLYEQYF.